These 2 T cell receptor beta chains were all obtained from the same sample, sequenced in a study of blood T cell repertoires in COVID-19. The protocol was immunoSEQ multiplex PCR, while the TCRdb copy is restricted to in-frame clones and leaves out a portion. The sample gives approximately 140,000 clones, 80% to 90% of which show up once; around 3.3% is in the top ten. Sequenced sample: peripheral blood. Source of these receptors: a man between 65 and 85 years old with acute or convalescent COVID-19.

The rearrangement joins TRBV14 to TRBJ1-6; maybe TRBD1 (5 bases). V was clipped by 1 base and J by 9 bases, with 10 bases between them. Germline V gives CDR1 SGHDN, CDR2 FVKESK. There are 14 residues in the CDR3. The CDR3 sequence is CASSQAGIGSPLHF. In DNA, the CDR3 is TGTGCCAGCAGCCAAGCAGGGATCGGTTCACCCCTCCACTTT.

The chain joins TRBV7-8 to TRBJ2-7; 9 bases match TRBD2. Per the germline V gene, CDR1 is SGHVS and CDR2 is FQNEAQ. V dropped 4 bases and J dropped 3; count of bases not matched to a gene: 7. The CDR3 is 15 amino acids. The CDR3 bases are TGTGCCAGCAGCTATAGCGGGAGCCAAGTCTACGAGCAGTACTTC. Its translation: CASSYSGSQVYEQYF.